A single sample gave rise to the 17 T cell receptor beta chains below, sequenced in a study of control samples from healthy donors and cancer patients. Produced via immunoSEQ multiplex PCR; TCRdb's table is partial and in-frame only. Of about 79,000 clones listed, over 85% are singletons. Sample: PBMCs. The receptors shown here come from a woman in her forties with lung cancer.

This clone has a handful of counts. The gene calls are TRBV27 and TRBJ1-5; TRBD1 aligns across 12 bases. Germline V CDR1 and CDR2: MNHEY, SMNVEV (reference sequence). The CDR3 is made up of 17 amino acids. V shed 4 bases and J 4 bases; nucleotides not matched to a gene: 8. CDR3 sequence reads: CASSSGQGARGNQPQHF. The DNA of the CDR3 is TGTGCCAGCAGTTCGGGACAGGGGGCCCGGGGGAATCAGCCCCAGCATTTT.

This chain connects TRBV7-2 to TRBJ2-7; D may correspond to TRBD1 or TRBD2 (5 bases each). V dropped 10 bases and J dropped 2 bases, with 12 bases sitting between them. The length of the CDR3 is 12 residues. Germline CDR1 is SGHTA and CDR2 is FQGNSA. CDR3 loop: CAILGETYEQYF. The CDR3 nucleotides read TGTGCCATCTTAGGGGAGACCTACGAGCAGTACTTC.

V and J are TRBV5-4 and TRBJ1-2; 7 nucleotides match TRBD1. The germline CDR1 and CDR2 sequences are SGHNT and YYREEE (reference sequence). This CDR3 comprises 17 residues. The V segment lost 0 bases and the J segment 0 bases; nucleotides outside the gene matches: 8. The CDR3 reads CASSLAGTARPNYGYTF. The CDR3 DNA is TGTGCCAGCAGCTTGGCCGGGACAGCGAGACCTAACTATGGCTACACCTTC. The variable domain in full, with the rest retrieved from reference TRBV5-4 and TRBJ1-2, is ETGVTQSPTHLIKTRGQQVTLRCSSQSGHNTVSWYQQALGQGPQFIFQYYREEENGRGNFPPRFSGLQFPNYSSELNVNALELDDSALYLCASSLAGTARPNYGYTFGSGTRLTVV.

The rearrangement uses TRBV15 and TRBJ2-1; 8 bases agree with TRBD2. The V segment lost 0 bases and the J segment 12 bases; nucleotides outside the gene matches: 10. This CDR3 has 15 amino acids. Germline assignment: CDR1 LNHNV and CDR2 YYDKDF (reference sequence). CDR3 protein: CATSRERGGVVGQFF. The CDR3 DNA follows: TGTGCCACCAGCAGAGAACGGGGGGGAGTCGTTGGGCAGTTCTTC.

This chain uses TRBV14 with TRBJ2-5; unclear D gene. Germline V CDR1 and CDR2: SGHDN, FVKESK. V lost 4 bases and J lost 7, with 13 bases in between. The CDR3 extends over 13 amino acids. The CDR3 here is CASSPLGSGTQYF. CDR3 DNA sequence: TGTGCCAGCAGCCCCCTCGGATCTGGGACCCAGTACTTC.

The table lists this clone with a count of one. The genes are TRBV7-9 and TRBJ2-1, with TRBD1 matching 9 bases. In germline, CDR1 is SEHNR, CDR2 FQNEAQ (reference sequence). The ends lost 4 bases at V and 0 bases at J; junction bases unmatched: 13. This CDR3 comprises 19 residues. CDR3 nucleotides: TGTGCCAGCAGCTCCCTGCCCGGGACAGGGCGAAGCTCCTACAATGAGCAGTTCTTC. Amino acid sequence: CASSSLPGTGRSSYNEQFF.

The chain has TRBV10-2 and TRBJ1-2, with unresolved D. The CDR3 is 13 residues long. Trimming cost V 5 bases and J 8 bases, with 15 bases left between them. Germline V CDR1 and CDR2: WSHSY, SAAADI. This CDR3 is CASSRVSEGGYTF. The DNA for the CDR3 is TGCGCCAGCAGTCGTGTCAGTGAGGGAGGCTACACCTTC.

The chain couples TRBV2 to TRBJ2-7, with no clear D. Trimming shortened V by 6 bases and J by 4 bases, and 10 bases separated the two germline ends. The CDR3 loop spans 12 amino acids. CDR1 SNHLY and CDR2 FYNNEI come from the germline V gene. CDR3 in DNA: TGTGCCAGCAGGCCGGTGGGTTACGAGCAGTACTTC. This sequence encodes CASRPVGYEQYF.

As regards this clone: A read error may account for a junction end that differs from germline. J is TRBJ2-3 and V is TRBV7-3; unclear D gene. Per the germline V gene, CDR1 is SGHTA and CDR2 is FQGTGA. The CDR3 extends over 11 amino acids. The CDR3 protein is CASRGTDTQYF. In DNA form, the CDR3 reads TGTGCCAGCAGAGGCACGGATACGCAGTATTTT.

This chain joins TRBV6-5 and TRBJ2-2; TRBD2 aligns across 7 bases. The V segment lost 7 bases and the J segment 6 bases; nucleotides outside the gene matches: 8. The CDR3 covers 14 residues. Germline CDR1 is MNHEY and CDR2 is SVGAGI. CDR3 coding DNA: TGTGCCAGCAAGTGGTCCGGGGGGTCCGGGGAGCTGTTTTTT. The encoded protein is CASKWSGGSGELFF.

This clone has only one observation. The chain links TRBV11-3 to TRBJ1-1; no clear D. CDR1 is SGHNT and CDR2 is YENEEA in the germline V gene. The CDR3 runs 11 residues. With 8 bases removed from V and 1 base from J, the gap between germline ends came to 5 bases. CDR3 bases: TGTGCCAGCGGGGAGAACACTGAAGCTTTCTTT. It encodes CASGENTEAFF. Variable domain in full (rest from reference TRBV11-3 and TRBJ1-1): EAGVVQSPRYKIIEKKQPVAFWCNPISGHNTLYWYLQNLGQGPELLIRYENEEAVDDSQLPKDRFSAERLKGVDSTLKIQPAELGDSAVYLCASGENTEAFFGQGTRLTVV.

J is TRBJ2-5 and V is TRBV29-1; TRBD1 matches at 8 bases. The length of the CDR3 is 13 residues. Trimming at V came to 4 bases and at J to 4 bases, leaving 5 bases not matched to a gene. Germline V gene data show CDR1 as SQVTM and CDR2 as ANQGSEA. CDR3 loop: CSVGPGQGETQYF. The DNA of the CDR3 is TGCAGCGTTGGACCCGGACAGGGAGAGACCCAGTACTTC. Complete variable domain (other parts from reference TRBV29-1 and TRBJ2-5): SAVISQKPSRDICQRGTSLTIQCQVDSQVTMMFWYRQQPGQSLTLIATANQGSEATYESGFVIDKFPISRPNLTFSTLTVSNMSPEDSSIYLCSVGPGQGETQYFGPGTRLLVL.

V usage is TRBV2 and J usage is TRBJ1-3, with 8 nucleotides matching TRBD1. This CDR3 spans 16 amino acids. With 6 bases clipped from V and 0 bases from J, the junction kept 7 bases outside the gene matches. The V gene's germline CDR1 is SNHLY and CDR2 FYNNEI. The CDR3 region is CASRGQEIFSGNTIYF. The CDR3 DNA is TGTGCCAGCAGGGGACAGGAAATATTCTCTGGAAACACCATATATTTT.

The chain joins TRBV14 to TRBJ1-1, with a weak D call TRBD1 (6 bases). The germline CDR1 and CDR2 sequences are SGHDN and FVKESK. V was cut by 3 bases and J by 4 bases, with 15 bases left in between. The CDR3 totals 15 residues. CDR3 amino acids: CASSHDIGGSTEAFF. The DNA of the CDR3 is TGTGCCAGCAGCCACGATATAGGGGGGAGCACTGAAGCTTTCTTT.

The gene calls are TRBV21-1 and TRBJ2-3; TRBD2 reflects the table's D call only, with no check against the DNA. TRBV21-1 is assigned pseudogene status. The CDR3 has 16 residues. CDR3 region: CASSKGGRGRTDTQYF. The CDR3 DNA follows: TGTGCCAGCAGCAAGGGAGGGCGGGGGCGCACAGATACGCAGTATTTT.

The gene calls are TRBV18 and TRBJ1-1; tentatively, D is TRBD1 (6 bases). The CDR3 has 14 amino acids. Germline CDR1 is KGHSH and CDR2 is LQKENI. The V end was cut by 2 bases, the J end by 5 bases, with 12 bases between. The CDR3 is CASSPGGWDTEAFF. The CDR3 DNA is TGTGCCAGCTCACCAGGGGGCTGGGATACTGAAGCTTTCTTT.

The V gene is TRBV11-2, the J gene TRBJ2-5, with 8 bases lining up with TRBD1. Germline V CDR1 and CDR2: SGHAT, FQNNGV. The trim removed 5 bases at V and 0 bases at J, leaving 8 bases unmatched. This CDR3 is 16 amino acids long. In DNA form, the CDR3 reads TGTGCCAGCAGCCCCGAGAACAGGGGGTACCAAGAGACCCAGTACTTC. Its translation: CASSPENRGYQETQYF.